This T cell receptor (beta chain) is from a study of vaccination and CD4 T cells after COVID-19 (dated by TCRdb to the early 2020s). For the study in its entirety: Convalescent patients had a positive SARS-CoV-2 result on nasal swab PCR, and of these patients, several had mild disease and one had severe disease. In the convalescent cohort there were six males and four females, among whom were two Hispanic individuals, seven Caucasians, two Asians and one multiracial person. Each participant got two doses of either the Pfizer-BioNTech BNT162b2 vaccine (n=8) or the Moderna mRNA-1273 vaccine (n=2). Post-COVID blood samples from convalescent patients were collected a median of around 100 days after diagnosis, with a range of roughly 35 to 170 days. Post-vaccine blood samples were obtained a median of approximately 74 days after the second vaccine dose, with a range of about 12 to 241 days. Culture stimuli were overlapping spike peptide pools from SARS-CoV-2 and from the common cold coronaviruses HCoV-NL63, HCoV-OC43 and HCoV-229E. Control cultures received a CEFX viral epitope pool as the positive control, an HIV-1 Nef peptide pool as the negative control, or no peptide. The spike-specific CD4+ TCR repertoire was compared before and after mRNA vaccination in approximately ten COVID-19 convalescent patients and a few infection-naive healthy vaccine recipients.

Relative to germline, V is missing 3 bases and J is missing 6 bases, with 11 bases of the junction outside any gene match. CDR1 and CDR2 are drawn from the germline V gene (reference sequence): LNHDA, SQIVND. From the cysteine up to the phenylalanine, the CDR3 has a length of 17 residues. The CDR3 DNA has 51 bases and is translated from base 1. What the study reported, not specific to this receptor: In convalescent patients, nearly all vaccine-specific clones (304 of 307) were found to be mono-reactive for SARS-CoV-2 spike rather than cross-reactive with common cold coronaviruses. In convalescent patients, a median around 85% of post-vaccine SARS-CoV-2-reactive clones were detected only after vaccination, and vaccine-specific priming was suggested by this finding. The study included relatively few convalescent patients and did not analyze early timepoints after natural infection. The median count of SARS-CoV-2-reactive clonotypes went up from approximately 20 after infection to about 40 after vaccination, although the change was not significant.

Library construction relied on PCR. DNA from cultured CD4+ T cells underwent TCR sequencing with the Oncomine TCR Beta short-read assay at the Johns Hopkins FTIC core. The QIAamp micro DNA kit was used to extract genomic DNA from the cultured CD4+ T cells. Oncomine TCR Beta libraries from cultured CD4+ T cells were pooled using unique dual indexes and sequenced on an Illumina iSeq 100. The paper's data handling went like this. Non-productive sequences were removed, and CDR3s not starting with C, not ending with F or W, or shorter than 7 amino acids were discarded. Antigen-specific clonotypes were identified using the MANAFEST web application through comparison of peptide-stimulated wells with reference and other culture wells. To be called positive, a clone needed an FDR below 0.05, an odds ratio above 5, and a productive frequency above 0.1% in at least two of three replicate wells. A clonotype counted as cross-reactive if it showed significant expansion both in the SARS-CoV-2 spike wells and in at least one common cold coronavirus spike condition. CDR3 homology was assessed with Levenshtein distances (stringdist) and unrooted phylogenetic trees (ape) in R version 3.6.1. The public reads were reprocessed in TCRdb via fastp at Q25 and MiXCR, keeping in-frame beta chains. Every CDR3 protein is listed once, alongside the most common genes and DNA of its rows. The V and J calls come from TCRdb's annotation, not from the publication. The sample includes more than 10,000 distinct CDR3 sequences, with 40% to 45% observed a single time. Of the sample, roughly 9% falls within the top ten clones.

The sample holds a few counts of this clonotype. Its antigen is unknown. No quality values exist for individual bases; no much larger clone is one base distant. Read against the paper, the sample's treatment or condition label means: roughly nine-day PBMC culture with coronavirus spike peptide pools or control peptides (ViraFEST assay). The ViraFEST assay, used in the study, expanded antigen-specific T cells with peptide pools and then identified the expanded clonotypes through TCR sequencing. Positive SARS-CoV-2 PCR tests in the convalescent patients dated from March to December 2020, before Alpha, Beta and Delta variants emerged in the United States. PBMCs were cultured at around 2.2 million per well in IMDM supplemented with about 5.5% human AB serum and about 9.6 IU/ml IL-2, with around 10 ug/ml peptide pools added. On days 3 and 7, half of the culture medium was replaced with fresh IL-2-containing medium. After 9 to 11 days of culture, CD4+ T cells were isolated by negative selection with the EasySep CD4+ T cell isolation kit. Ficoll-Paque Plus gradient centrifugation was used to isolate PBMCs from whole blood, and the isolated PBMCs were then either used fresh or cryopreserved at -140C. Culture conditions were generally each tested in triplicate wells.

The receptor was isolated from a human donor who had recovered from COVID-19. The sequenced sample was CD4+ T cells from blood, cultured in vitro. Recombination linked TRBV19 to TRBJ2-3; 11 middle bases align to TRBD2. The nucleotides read TGTGCCAGTAGTATTAAGCGAACTAGCGGGGGATGGGATACGCAGTATTTT. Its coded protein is CASSIKRTSGGWDTQYF.